This entry lists 30 T cell receptor beta chains sequenced from one sample in a study of molecular identifiers for immune sequencing clone quantification. TCRdb recomputed calls from the PCR reads with MiXCR, one row per CDR3 protein. The sample lists 60,000 to 70,000 distinct CDR3 sequences, around a sixth occurring once. What was sequenced was naive CD8+ T cells from blood, with Jurkat cell RNA spiked in. Sample subset: FACS-sorted CD8+CD4-CCR7+CD45RA+ naive T cells. The receptors originated from a human donor in good health. Some libraries in this study had Jurkat cell RNA spiked in.

This sequence joins TRBV2 and TRBJ2-7; the D is unclear. From germline, CDR1 is SNHLY and CDR2 FYNNEI. The germline V and J ends were trimmed by 10 bases and 1 base, with 17 bases remaining between them. The CDR3 contains 14 residues. The CDR3 reads CAIDVSGKSYEQYF. The CDR3, as DNA: TGTGCCATCGACGTATCAGGAAAGTCCTACGAGCAGTACTTC.

The CDR3 DNA sequence: TGTGCCTGGAACTTAGCCGGGACTAGCGGCTACGAGCAGTACTTC. Protein sequence: CAWNLAGTSGYEQYF. The chain recombines TRBV30 with TRBJ2-7; 11 bases agree with TRBD2. Losses at the gene ends were 4 bases for V and 3 bases for J; bases not matched to a gene: 8. CDR1 and CDR2 (germline): GTSNPN, SVGIG (reference sequence). This CDR3 contains 15 residues.

This clonotype was seen ten or more times. The chain uses TRBV24-1 and TRBJ2-1; a possible D gene is TRBD2 (6 bases). Between the trimmed V and J ends, which lost 5 bases and 5 bases, there was a span of 6 bases. The V gene's germline CDR1 is KGHDR and CDR2 SFDVKD. The CDR3 covers 12 residues. CDR3 in amino acids: CATSVADNEQFF. The DNA of the CDR3 is TGTGCCACCAGTGTAGCGGACAATGAGCAGTTCTTC.

This clonotype has ten or more counts. The J gene is TRBJ2-3, the V gene TRBV3-1; D gene unclear. The ends were cut back, 0 bases at V and 5 bases at J, with 9 bases in the middle. This CDR3 is 14 amino acids long. The V gene's germline CDR1 is LGHDT and CDR2 YNNKEL (reference sequence). CDR3 nucleotides: TGTGCCAGCAGCCAAGATGTAATACGAGATACGCAGTATTTT. As protein: CASSQDVIRDTQYF.

This clonotype was seen at least ten times. The V gene is TRBV20-1, the J gene TRBJ2-7, with TRBD1 matching over 9 bases. In germline, CDR1 is DFQATT, CDR2 SNEGSKA (reference sequence). CDR3 length: 17 amino acids. V shed 5 bases and J 3 bases; nucleotides not matched to a gene: 17. The CDR3 bases are TGCAGTGCTGCTGAGCGGACAGGGGTATATACCGTCTACGAGCAGTACTTC. Protein product: CSAAERTGVYTVYEQYF.

Many counts were recorded for this clonotype. The rearrangement links TRBV27 to TRBJ2-3, with D possibly matching TRBD2 (6 bases). The CDR3 is made up of 15 amino acids. V shed 5 bases and J shed 2 bases, with 14 bases lying between them. The germline V gene has CDR1 MNHEY and CDR2 SMNVEV (reference sequence). The CDR3 loop is CASSPSGLITDTQYF. The CDR3 region has the DNA TGTGCCAGCAGTCCCTCAGGACTAATCACAGATACGCAGTATTTT.

This clonotype occurred many times. The rearrangement joins TRBV30 to TRBJ2-7, with D possibly called TRBD1 or TRBD2 (5 bases each). Trimming stripped 4 bases from V and 7 bases from J, with 20 bases between. The CDR3 runs 14 residues. Per the germline V gene, CDR1 is GTSNPN and CDR2 is SVGIG (reference sequence). The CDR3 loop is CAWTPGPDLEEQYF. CDR3 in DNA: TGTGCCTGGACCCCGGGACCAGACTTAGAGGAGCAGTACTTC.

This chain uses TRBV4-3 with TRBJ2-7, with TRBD2 matching 8 bases. The germline CDR1 and CDR2 sequences are LGHNA and YSLEER. CDR3 size: 15 residues. Losses at the gene ends were 3 bases for V and 3 bases for J; bases not matched to a gene: 7. The CDR3 region is CASSHTTGLDYEQYF. The CDR3 region has the DNA TGCGCCAGCAGCCACACTACGGGACTAGACTACGAGCAGTACTTC.

This clonotype appeared many times. This chain links TRBV7-2 with TRBJ2-7, with D perhaps matching TRBD1 (5 bases). The CDR3 length is 16 residues. Trimming took off 2 bases at V and 3 bases at J, with 17 bases between the two ends. Germline V gene sequence: CDR1 SGHTA, CDR2 FQGNSA. The CDR3 sequence is CASSLSAGPPVYEQYF. CDR3 bases: TGTGCCAGCAGCTTATCAGCAGGGCCCCCGGTCTACGAGCAGTACTTC. Full variable domain (remainder filled in from reference TRBV7-2 and TRBJ2-7): GAGVSQSPSNKVTEKGKDVELRCDPISGHTALYWYRQSLGQGLEFLIYFQGNSAPDKSGLPSDRFSAERTGGSVSTLTIQRTQQEDSAVYLCASSLSAGPPVYEQYFGPGTRLTVT.

This clonotype was observed many times. This rearrangement joins TRBV20-1 to TRBJ2-7, with D perhaps matching TRBD1 (5 bases). There are 14 residues in the CDR3. Germline CDR1 reads DFQATT; CDR2 reads SNEGSKA (reference sequence). Trimming left V 5 bases short and J 3 bases short, with 17 bases between. The CDR3 coding sequence is TGCAGTGCTCCCTTGCTAGGGGCAAGCTACGAGCAGTACTTC. Translating it yields CSAPLLGASYEQYF.

This clonotype was observed many times. The rearrangement joins TRBV6-5 to TRBJ1-5; a possible D gene is TRBD1 (6 bases). The V end was cut by 7 bases, the J end by 3 bases, with 13 bases between. The CDR3 is 14 amino acids. The germline V gene has CDR1 MNHEY and CDR2 SVGAGI. CDR3 protein: CASTHRVYNQPQHF. In DNA form, the CDR3 reads TGTGCCAGCACCCACAGGGTATACAATCAGCCCCAGCATTTT.

This clonotype has just a few counts. A much larger clone differs from this one at a single base, so this may be a read error. The genes are TRBV7-2 and TRBJ2-1; D is uncertain. V lost 4 bases to trimming and J lost 8 bases, with 12 bases between them. Germline-derived CDR1 and CDR2 are SGHTA and FQGNSA. This CDR3 region has 13 residues. The CDR3 nucleotides read TGTGCCAGCAGCTGGGCTCAATACTATGAGCAGTTCTTC. Translation gives CASSWAQYYEQFF.

Note on this clonotype: Just one base apart from a much larger clone, this may be a read error. The chain couples TRBV9 to TRBJ2-7; the D is unclear. CDR1 SGDLS and CDR2 YYNGEE come from the germline V gene. The CDR3 has 13 amino acids. CDR3 in amino acids: CASSVDSSYGQYF. The CDR3 DNA reads TGTGCCAGCAGCGTAGACAGCTCCTACGGGCAGTACTTC.

As to this clonotype: This clone may be a read error of a much larger clone one base away. The V call is TRBV5-4, the J call TRBJ1-1; no firm D call. Trimming shortened V by 0 bases and J by 6 bases, and 12 bases separated the two germline ends. The length of the CDR3 is 14 residues. Per germline, CDR1 SGHNT and CDR2 YYREEE (reference sequence). CDR3 nucleotide sequence: TGTGCCAGCAGCTTGGGGAGGGTTAACCCTGAAGCTTTCTTT. It yields the protein CASSLGRVNPEAFF.

The table lists this clonotype with a few counts. This sequence joins TRBV3-1 and TRBJ2-1; D unclear. This CDR3 is built from 14 residues. The V and J ends lost 4 bases and 8 bases respectively, with 15 bases between them. Germline-derived CDR1 and CDR2 are LGHDT and YNNKEL (reference sequence). CDR3 nucleotides: TGTGCCAGCAGCCCCCCCCTTAGCACCCATGAGCAGTTCTTC. Translating gives CASSPPLSTHEQFF.

The rearrangement links TRBV11-2 to TRBJ2-1; TRBD2 matches at 7 bases. The CDR3 runs 13 residues. Germline V gives CDR1 SGHAT, CDR2 FQNNGV. V dropped 5 bases and J dropped 5; count of bases not matched to a gene: 3. The CDR3 nucleotides read TGTGCCAGCAGCCCTGGACTAGACAATGAGCAGTTCTTC. As protein: CASSPGLDNEQFF.

This clonotype was picked up a small number of times. The chain joins TRBV9 to TRBJ2-2; no reliable D call. CDR1 and CDR2 from the germline V gene are SGDLS and YYNGEE. The length of the CDR3 is 16 residues. V was cut by 1 base and J by 0 bases, with 10 bases left in between. In DNA form, the CDR3 reads TGTGCCAGCAGCGTATCTGGGTTCCCGAACACCGGGGAGCTGTTTTTT. Protein: CASSVSGFPNTGELFF.

The rearrangement uses TRBV2 and TRBJ2-3, with D possibly TRBD2 on 6 matching bases. CDR1 is SNHLY and CDR2 is FYNNEI in the germline V gene. This CDR3 is 14 amino acids long. V was clipped by 11 bases and J by 2 bases, with 17 bases between them. The CDR3 region has the DNA TGTGCCTCCCAAGTCCCTAGCGCCACAGATACGCAGTATTTT. As protein: CASQVPSATDTQYF.

The sample holds many counts of this clonotype. The CDR3 region has the DNA TGCGCCAGCAGCCAAGAGACTCTAGCGGGTAAAACCGGGGAGCTGTTTTTT. Its protein is CASSQETLAGKTGELFF. V is TRBV4-3 and J is TRBJ2-2; 8 nucleotides align to TRBD2. The trim removed 0 bases at V and 5 bases at J, leaving 8 bases unmatched. The CDR3 is 17 amino acids. Germline V gene data show CDR1 as LGHNA and CDR2 as YSLEER.

On this clonotype: A much larger clone differs by one base, so this may be a read error. J is TRBJ2-2 and V is TRBV4-2, with D unresolved. CDR3 length equals 13 residues. V gave up 3 bases and J gave up 4 bases, with 6 bases separating them. The germline gives CDR1 LGHNA, CDR2 YNFKEQ. This CDR3 is CASSQGITGELFF. The CDR3 DNA reads as TGTGCCAGCAGCCAGGGAATCACCGGGGAGCTGTTTTTT.

There are many counts of this clonotype. The V and J genes are TRBV20-1 and TRBJ2-1; D might be TRBD2 (6 bases). Between the trimmed V and J ends, which lost 6 bases and 12 bases, there was a span of 21 bases. Per germline, CDR1 DFQATT and CDR2 SNEGSKA (reference sequence). The CDR3 runs 13 residues. The CDR3 spells CSAPGLAVDGQFF. The CDR3 DNA reads as TGCAGTGCCCCGGGACTTGCGGTGGATGGGCAGTTCTTC.

Regarding this clonotype: This sequence may be a read error, since a much larger clone differs from it by one base. The chain carries TRBV18 and TRBJ2-5, with D perhaps being TRBD1 or TRBD2 (5 bases each). This CDR3 has 15 amino acids. Germline assignment: CDR1 KGHSH and CDR2 LQKENI. The CDR3 DNA sequence: TGTGCCAGCCCACCAGGGACGGGGACGCAAGAGACCCAGTACTTC. Protein sequence: CASPPGTGTQETQYF.

This clonotype was picked up many times. The gene calls are TRBV20-1 and TRBJ2-4; 12 bases are shared with TRBD2. CDR3 size: 17 residues. J was trimmed by 7 bases and V by 0 bases; bases with no gene match: 10. From germline, CDR1 is DFQATT and CDR2 SNEGSKA (reference sequence). CDR3 in amino acids: CSARDILAGGRGNIQYF. The CDR3 DNA reads TGCAGTGCTAGAGATATCCTAGCGGGAGGGCGGGGGAACATTCAGTACTTC.

This clonotype was seen many times. This CDR3 reads CASSYSNQGFAQPQHF. CDR3 coding DNA: TGTGCCAGCAGTTACTCGAATCAGGGGTTCGCTCAGCCCCAGCATTTT. The J gene is TRBJ1-5, the V gene TRBV6-6; maybe TRBD1 (6 bases). CDR1 is MNHNY and CDR2 is SVGAGI in the germline V gene (reference sequence). V gave up 0 bases and J gave up 6 bases, with 15 bases separating them. The CDR3 runs 16 residues.

This clonotype was seen many times. The chain joins TRBV29-1 to TRBJ2-3, with D possibly being TRBD1 (6 bases). The V end was cut by 4 bases, the J end by 1 base, with 9 bases between. This CDR3 region has 13 residues. Looked up from germline, CDR1 is SQVTM and CDR2 is ANQGSEA. The CDR3 DNA is TGCAGCGTTGGGGGGCGCGGCACAGATACGCAGTATTTT. This translates into CSVGGRGTDTQYF.

This clonotype was seen at least ten times. V is TRBV20-1 and J is TRBJ2-7; possibly TRBD1 for D (5 bases). Looked up from germline, CDR1 is DFQATT and CDR2 is SNEGSKA (reference sequence). V lost 0 bases, J lost 5 bases, and 8 bases lay in between. The CDR3 spans 12 residues. The DNA of the CDR3 is TGCAGTGCTAGAGAAGGGGTTCACGAGCAGTACTTC. Translated, it gives CSAREGVHEQYF.

For this clonotype: Possible read error: a much larger clone is one base away. This chain joins TRBV24-1 and TRBJ2-1; D gene ambiguous. The CDR3 spans 11 residues. Germline CDR1 and CDR2: KGHDR and SFDVKD. This CDR3 is CATNDPNEQFF. The CDR3 DNA follows: TGTGCCACCAATGATCCTAATGAGCAGTTCTTC.

This clonotype occurred many times. The chain combines TRBV6-2 or TRBV6-3 with TRBJ2-6, with 8 bases that match TRBD1. Trimming removed 6 bases from V and 0 bases from J; junction bases left unmatched: 13. CDR1 is MNHEY, CDR2 SVGEGT, per germline. The CDR3 spans 19 residues. The CDR3 here is CASRQMTGAFGSGANVLTF. CDR3 nucleotide sequence: TGTGCCAGCAGACAAATGACAGGGGCCTTCGGCTCTGGGGCCAACGTCCTGACTTTC.

This clonotype appeared many times. The chain combines TRBV2 with TRBJ2-2; the D gene is possibly TRBD1 (6 bases). CDR1 is SNHLY and CDR2 is FYNNEI in the germline V gene. Trimming stripped 5 bases from V and 1 base from J, with 11 bases between. The CDR3 is 15 amino acids. CDR3 sequence: CASSPGHLNTGELFF. CDR3 nucleotides: TGTGCCAGCAGTCCGGGACATTTGAACACCGGGGAGCTGTTTTTT. Full variable domain (missing parts from reference TRBV2 and TRBJ2-2): EPEVTQTPSHQVTQMGQEVILRCVPISNHLYFYWYRQILGQKVEFLVSFYNNEISEKSEIFDDQFSVERPDGSNFTLKIRSTKLEDSAMYFCASSPGHLNTGELFFGEGSRLTVL.

This clonotype was seen at least ten times. The chain carries TRBV11-2 and TRBJ1-1; D is undetermined. Germline V lookup: CDR1 SGHAT, CDR2 FQNNGV. The V end lost 3 bases, the J end lost 1 base, and 9 bases lay between the germline ends. This CDR3 is built from 14 residues. The CDR3 loop reads CASSLGSWNTEAFF. In nucleotides, the CDR3 is TGTGCCAGCAGCTTGGGCAGTTGGAACACTGAAGCTTTCTTT.